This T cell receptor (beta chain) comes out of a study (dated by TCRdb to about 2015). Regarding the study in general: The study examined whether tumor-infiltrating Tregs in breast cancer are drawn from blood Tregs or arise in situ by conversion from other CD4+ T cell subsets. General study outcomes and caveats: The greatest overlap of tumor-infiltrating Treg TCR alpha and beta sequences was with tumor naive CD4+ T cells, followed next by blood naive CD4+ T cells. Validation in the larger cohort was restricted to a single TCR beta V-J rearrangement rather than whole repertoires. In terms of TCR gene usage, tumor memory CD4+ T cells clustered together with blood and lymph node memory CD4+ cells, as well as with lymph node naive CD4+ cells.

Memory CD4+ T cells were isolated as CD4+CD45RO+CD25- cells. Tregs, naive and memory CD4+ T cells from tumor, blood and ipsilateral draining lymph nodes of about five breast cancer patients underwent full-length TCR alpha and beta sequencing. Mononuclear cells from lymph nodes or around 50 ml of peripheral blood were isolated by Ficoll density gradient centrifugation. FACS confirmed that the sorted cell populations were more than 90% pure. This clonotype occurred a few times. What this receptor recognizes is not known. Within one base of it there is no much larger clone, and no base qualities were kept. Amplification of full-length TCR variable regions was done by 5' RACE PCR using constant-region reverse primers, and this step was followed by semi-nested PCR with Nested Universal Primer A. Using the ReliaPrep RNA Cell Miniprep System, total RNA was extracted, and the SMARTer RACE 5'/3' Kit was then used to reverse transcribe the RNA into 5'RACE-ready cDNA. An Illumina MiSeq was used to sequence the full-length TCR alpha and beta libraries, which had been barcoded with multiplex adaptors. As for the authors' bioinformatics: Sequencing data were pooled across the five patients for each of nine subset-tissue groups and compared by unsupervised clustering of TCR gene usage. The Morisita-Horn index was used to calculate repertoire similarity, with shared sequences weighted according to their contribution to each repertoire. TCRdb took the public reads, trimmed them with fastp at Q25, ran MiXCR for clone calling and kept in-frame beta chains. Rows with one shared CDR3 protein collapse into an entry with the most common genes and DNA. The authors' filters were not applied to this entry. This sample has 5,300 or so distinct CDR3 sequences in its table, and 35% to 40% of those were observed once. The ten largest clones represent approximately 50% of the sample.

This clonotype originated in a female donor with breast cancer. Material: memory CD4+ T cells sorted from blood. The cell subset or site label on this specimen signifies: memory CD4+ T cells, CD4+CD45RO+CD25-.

CDR3 region: CATSYGLDYNEQFF. The bases are TGTGCCACCAGCTATGGACTAGACTACAATGAGCAGTTCTTC. This chain joins TRBV15 to TRBJ2-1; TRBD2 agrees with 7 junctional bases. V has 5 bases trimmed and J has 3 bases trimmed; junction bases matching no gene number 4. The CDR3 contains 14 residues, cysteine and phenylalanine counted. Only the CDR3 portion is preserved as DNA: 42 bases, with reading frame beginning at the first base. CDR1 and CDR2 are drawn from the germline V gene (reference sequence): LNHNV, YYDKDF.